The entry below gives a single T cell receptor (beta chain) sequence along with its context. These data belong to a study of blood T cell repertoires in COVID-19. On the study more broadly: Specimens from acute and convalescent COVID-19 originated in the United States, Italy and Spain. T cells, B-cell-depleted T cells, or PBMCs provided the cDNA or gDNA that served as material.

In the study's own analysis: Using reference gene primer amplification, nucleated cell counts were estimated. Produced via immunoSEQ multiplex PCR; TCRdb's table is partial and in-frame only. The V and J calls and clone size are taken from that table; D and trimming were inferred from the DNA. The table records some 120,000 clones, 85% to 90% of them present only once. Sequencing was done on a sample of peripheral blood. The TCR was taken from a man between 65 and 85 years old with active or convalescent COVID-19.

Written as DNA, the CDR3 is TGTGCCAGCAGCAAGAACAGGGGGCTCAATGGCTACACCTTC. Amino acids: CASSKNRGLNGYTF. J is TRBJ1-2 and V is TRBV3-1 (or the pseudogene TRBV3-2); 9 bases align to TRBD1. There are 14 residues in the CDR3. CDR1 and CDR2 (germline): LGHDT, YNNKEL (reference sequence). Losses at the gene ends were 5 bases for V and 6 bases for J; bases not matched to a gene: 7.